The clone carrying this T cell receptor (beta chain) was seen a single time. Antigen specificity is unknown. The entry originates in a study of cytomegalovirus exposure and HLA in healthy donors. The overall study: Drawn from HLA-typed donors, about 85 million unique TCRs were held in an early data release.

General study points: V- and J-gene trimming in TCR beta was tied to a missense DCLRE1C variant by an analysis performed later. It was about 150 TCR beta chains that were listed as cytomegalovirus-associated. A prior analysis recorded that most TCR beta V segments were productive about 87% or about 30% of the time.

The PCR had 60 Vbeta and 13 Jbeta primers. Libraries were prepared by immunoSEQ multiplex PCR; TCRdb keeps only in-frame clonotypes and omits some of them. The sample includes some 200,000 clones, around 80% of them seen just once. The sequence was obtained from a woman between 55 and 75 years old in good health and CMV-seropositive. Source material: PBMCs.

DNA of the CDR3: TGTGCCAGCAGCTCGGGACTAGCCGGCGCCGGGGAGCTGTTTTTT. This sequence encodes CASSSGLAGAGELFF. This chain uses TRBV11-2 with TRBJ2-2; 9 nucleotides align to TRBD2. The CDR3 runs to 15 residues. The junction had 6 bases not matched to a gene; V was cut back by 4 bases and J by 6 bases. Looked up from germline, CDR1 is SGHAT and CDR2 is FQNNGV.